This TCR beta chain was captured in a study of T cell repertoires in aging, cancer and after chemotherapy. Study-level points and caveats: In each cancer cohort, median generation probability increased across chemotherapy, suggesting thymic output rebounded. In cancer patients, declining TCR diversity with age involved lost richness and lost evenness.

The CDR3 extends over 17 amino acids. Unmatched junction bases numbered 9, after V lost 5 bases and J lost 0 bases. Germline lookup yields CDR1 SEHNR and CDR2 FQNEAQ (reference sequence). As for this clonotype: As yet, its antigen is unknown.

Peripheral blood genomic DNA, not sorted cells or RNA, was the template. A mixed TRB-A/B primer pool amplified rearranged TRB by multiplex touch-down PCR. TCRdb itself ran the multiplex PCR reads through MiXCR, one entry per CDR3 protein. The sample contains over a thousand distinct CDR3 sequences, 25% to 35% of which appear only once. V usage is TRBV7-9 and J usage is TRBJ1-3; 8 nucleotides agree with TRBD1. Source material: blood. The TCR sequence derives from a human donor with a solid tumor. The donor label of this sample is uncertain. CDR3 loop: CASSRGDRGNSGNTIYF. Written as DNA, the CDR3 is TGTGCCAGCAGCCGGGGCGACAGGGGAAACTCTGGAAACACCATATATTTT.